This T cell receptor beta chain appears in the sequencing data of a study of T cell responses to AZD1222 COVID-19 vaccine. The CDR3 has 14 residues. The V and J ends lost 3 bases and 1 base respectively, with 9 bases between them. Germline V lookup: CDR1 MNHEY, CDR2 SMNVEV (reference sequence). Profiling relied on immunoSEQ multiplex PCR, and the TCRdb table lists in-frame clones only, not all of them. The table records tens of thousands of clones, over 70% of them present only once. The starting material was peripheral blood, obtained 28 days after the second AZD1222 dose. The receptor was derived from an adult who received the AZD1222 COVID-19 vaccine. V gene TRBV27 combines with J gene TRBJ1-1; D is uncertain. This CDR3 reads CASSFRGTNTEAFF. In DNA, the CDR3 is TGTGCCAGCAGTTTTAGAGGAACGAACACTGAAGCTTTCTTT.